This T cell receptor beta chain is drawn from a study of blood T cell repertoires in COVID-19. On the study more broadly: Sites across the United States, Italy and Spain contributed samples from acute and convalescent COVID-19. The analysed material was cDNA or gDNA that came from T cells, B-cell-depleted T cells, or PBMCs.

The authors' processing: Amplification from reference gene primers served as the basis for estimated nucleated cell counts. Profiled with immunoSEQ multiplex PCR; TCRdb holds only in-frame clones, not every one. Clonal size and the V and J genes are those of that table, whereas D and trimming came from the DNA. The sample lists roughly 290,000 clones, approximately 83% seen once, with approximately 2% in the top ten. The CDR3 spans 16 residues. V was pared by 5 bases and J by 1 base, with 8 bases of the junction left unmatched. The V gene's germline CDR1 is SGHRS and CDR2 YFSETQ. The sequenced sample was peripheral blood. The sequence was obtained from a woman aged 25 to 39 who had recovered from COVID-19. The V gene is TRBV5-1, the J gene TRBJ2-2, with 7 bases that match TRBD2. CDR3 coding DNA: TGCGCCAGCAGGAAGGCCGGGACTATGAACACCGGGGAGCTGTTTTTT. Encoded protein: CASRKAGTMNTGELFF.